This T cell receptor beta chain was identified in a study of T cell responses to AZD1222 COVID-19 vaccine. The data were produced by immunoSEQ multiplex PCR, yet TCRdb's version contains in-frame clones alone and is incomplete. There are about 160,000 clones in the sample; roughly nine tenths occur only once, and 1.9% lies in the top ten. The CDR3 is 13 amino acids. V dropped 0 bases and J dropped 9 bases, with 12 bases sitting between them. Germline CDR1 and CDR2: SGHNT and YENEEA. Here the sequenced sample was peripheral blood, taken on day 0 of AZD1222 vaccination. The chain uses TRBV11-3 and TRBJ2-7; D possibly matches TRBD1 or TRBD2 (5 bases each). This receptor was obtained from an adult in good health. The CDR3 protein is CASSLDREGRQYF. The CDR3 nucleotides are TGTGCCAGCAGCTTAGATCGCGAGGGACGGCAGTACTTC.